The clone carrying this TCR beta chain was observed a few times. Its antigen is unknown. TCRdb ran MiXCR on the RT-PCR reads and lists one entry per CDR3 protein. The repertoire holds 700,000 to 800,000 distinct CDR3 sequences, less than 20% seen once, with approximately 11% in the top ten. In germline, CDR1 is LNHNV, CDR2 YYDKDF (reference sequence). Germline trimming cut 2 bases from V and 2 bases from J; bases unmatched to any gene: 3. The CDR3 spans 15 residues. This record comes from a study of response to subunit inactivated influenza vaccine. Study-wide results and limits: The authors proposed limited new T cell recruitment per seasonal influenza vaccination.

The chain links TRBV15 to TRBJ2-1; 7 bases match TRBD2. The starting material was PBMCs from blood, obtained 5 days after vaccination. The TCR originated in a middle-aged man who received an inactivated influenza vaccine. In DNA, the CDR3 is TGTGCCACCAGCAGATCCGGGACTACCTACAATGAGCAGTTCTTC. This codes for CATSRSGTTYNEQFF.